These 7 T cell receptor beta chains came from one sample sequenced in a study of T cells in Graves' hyperthyroidism and ophthalmopathy. Amplification targeted TCR beta CDR3 regions from RNA transcripts. In the first-round RT-PCR of the TCR CDR3, the HTBI primer set was used. TCRdb reprocessed the multiplex PCR reads with MiXCR, giving one entry per CDR3 protein. The sample holds 620,000 or so distinct CDR3 sequences, roughly 15% seen once. Sequenced sample: blood. The receptor set was obtained from a woman aged 50 to 60 with Graves' ophthalmopathy.

This chain links TRBV20-1 with TRBJ2-7; 7 bases are shared with TRBD2. The V and J ends lost 1 base and 1 base, in that order; junction bases with no gene match: 7. The CDR3 totals 15 residues. The germline CDR1 and CDR2 sequences are DFQATT and SNEGSKA (reference sequence). As DNA, the CDR3 is TGCAGTGCTAGAGGGAGGAACGGGAGGTCCTACGAGCAGTACTTC. This translates into CSARGRNGRSYEQYF.

The V gene is TRBV5-4, the J gene TRBJ2-2; 8 positions match TRBD1. Germline CDR1 SGHNT, CDR2 YYREEE (reference sequence). There are 19 residues in the CDR3. Germline trimming cut 2 bases from V and 1 base from J; bases unmatched to any gene: 13. The CDR3 is CASSFWKGSGTGNTGELFF. DNA for the CDR3: TGTGCCAGCAGCTTTTGGAAAGGGTCCGGGACAGGGAACACCGGGGAGCTGTTTTTT. Full variable domain (remainder filled in from reference TRBV5-4 and TRBJ2-2): ETGVTQSPTHLIKTRGQQVTLRCSSQSGHNTVSWYQQALGQGPQFIFQYYREEENGRGNFPPRFSGLQFPNYSSELNVNALELDDSALYLCASSFWKGSGTGNTGELFFGEGSRLTVL.

This clonotype was observed a handful of times. V is TRBV6-6 and J is TRBJ2-3; tentatively, D is TRBD2 (5 bases). The CDR3 contains 18 residues. Between the trimmed V and J ends, which lost 0 bases and 1 base, there was a span of 17 bases. From germline, CDR1 is MNHNY and CDR2 SVGAGI (reference sequence). The CDR3 sequence is CASSYSIVPSRRTDTQYF. In DNA, the CDR3 is TGTGCCAGCAGTTACTCGATCGTGCCTAGCAGACGCACAGATACGCAGTATTTT.

The chain is built from TRBV30 and TRBJ2-1; the match to TRBD2 covers 13 bases. J was trimmed by 0 bases and V by 1 base; bases with no gene match: 18. Per germline, CDR1 GTSNPN and CDR2 SVGIG (reference sequence). CDR3 length: 22 amino acids. CDR3 sequence reads: CAWSGGLAGSLTPLSSYNEQFF. The CDR3 DNA follows: TGTGCCTGGAGTGGGGGACTAGCGGGAAGCCTTACCCCGCTTAGCTCCTACAATGAGCAGTTCTTC.

This rearrangement joins TRBV7-3 to TRBJ1-1; TRBD1 matches 8 bases. J lost 3 bases, V lost 5 bases, and 8 bases had no gene match. Germline V lookup: CDR1 SGHTA, CDR2 FQGTGA. CDR3 length: 15 amino acids. CDR3 bases: TGTGCCAGCAGCGCAACAGGGGGGGGGTACACTGAAGCTTTCTTT. Translating it yields CASSATGGGYTEAFF.

A few counts support this clonotype. The J gene is TRBJ2-1, the V gene TRBV5-5; the match to TRBD1 covers 8 bases. The germline V gene has CDR1 SGHKS and CDR2 YYEKEE (reference sequence). The junction had 5 bases not matched to a gene; V was cut back by 0 bases and J by 3 bases. There are 16 residues in the CDR3. DNA of the CDR3: TGTGCCAGCAGCTTGGTGGACAGGGTAATCTACAATGAGCAGTTCTTC. Translation: CASSLVDRVIYNEQFF.

The J gene is TRBJ2-7, the V gene TRBV12-3 or TRBV12-4, with D uncertain. The CDR3 covers 15 residues. V lost 6 bases to trimming and J lost 3 bases, with 18 bases between them. Here the CDR3 reads CASSPGPFTFYEQYF. The CDR3 DNA reads as TGTGCCAGCAGCCCAGGACCGTTTACTTTCTACGAGCAGTACTTC.